This T cell receptor beta chain was sequenced for a study of early T cells in non-severe SARS-CoV-2 infection. Per germline, CDR1 SGHTS and CDR2 YDEGEE. The length of the CDR3 is 15 residues. With 0 bases clipped from V and 6 bases from J, the junction kept 3 bases outside the gene matches. This clonotype was seen only a few times. TCRdb processed the 5' RACE reads anew with MiXCR; each CDR3 protein has one entry. The table lists around 64,000 distinct CDR3 sequences, around 13% of them singletons, with around 1.4% in the top ten. This specimen consisted of whole blood, obtained at baseline. This TCR was recovered from an adult who was a healthcare worker with PCR-confirmed SARS-CoV-2 infection or an uninfected control (not recorded which). The chain carries TRBV5-8 and TRBJ1-5; 10 bases map to TRBD1. Here the CDR3 DNA reads TGTGCCAGCAGCTTGGGACAGGGGGCTATTCAGCCCCAGCATTTT. It specifies CASSLGQGAIQPQHF.